The 17 T cell receptor beta chains in this list originate from one sample, sequenced in a study of CD8 T cells in Susac syndrome. cDNA came from around 0.5 to 1 ug RNA primed by random hexamers. Each CDR3 protein gets one entry after TCRdb re-called the immunoSEQ multiplex PCR reads with MiXCR. The table includes around 200,000 distinct CDR3 sequences, around 94% detected once. Material for sequencing was CD4+ T cells from PBMCs. The source is a human donor with Susac syndrome.

The rearrangement links TRBV7-6 to TRBJ2-7, with unresolved D. Trimming took off 5 bases at V and 2 bases at J, with 7 bases between the two ends. Per the germline V gene, CDR1 is SGHVS and CDR2 is FNYEAQ. The CDR3 totals 12 residues. In nucleotides, the CDR3 is TGTGCCAGCAGCGCAAATCCCTACGAGCAGTACTTC. Protein sequence: CASSANPYEQYF. Full variable domain (outside the CDR3, taken from reference TRBV7-6 and TRBJ2-7): GAGVSQSPRYKVTKRGQDVALRCDPISGHVSLYWYRQALGQGPEFLTYFNYEAQQDKSGLPNDRFSAERPEGSISTLTIQRTEQRDSAMYRCASSANPYEQYFGPGTRLTVT.

The V call is TRBV6-4, the J call TRBJ1-5, with D maybe TRBD1 (5 bases). The V gene's germline CDR1 is MRHNA and CDR2 SNTAGT. The CDR3 length is 13 residues. V dropped 6 bases and J dropped 6 bases, with 12 bases sitting between them. Here the CDR3 DNA reads TGTGCCAGCAGCTCCGACAGTGGTCAGCCCCAGCATTTT. Its protein is CASSSDSGQPQHF.

This clonotype occurred a few times. The chain recombines TRBV6-1 with TRBJ1-5, with 7 nucleotides matching TRBD1. CDR1 and CDR2 (germline): MNHNS, SASEGT. The CDR3 covers 15 residues. V lost 7 bases and J lost 0; bases outside the gene matches: 6. CDR3 region: CASKDRPYSNQPQHF. DNA of the CDR3: TGTGCCAGCAAGGACAGGCCGTATAGCAATCAGCCCCAGCATTTT.

This clonotype occurred once. The J gene is TRBJ1-2, the V gene TRBV4-2; D may be TRBD1 (6 bases). The CDR3 has 14 residues. V lost 2 bases and J lost 6, with 13 bases in between. The V gene's germline CDR1 is LGHNA and CDR2 YNFKEQ. This CDR3 reads CASSQWDQGNGYTF. CDR3 nucleotides: TGTGCCAGCAGCCAATGGGACCAGGGGAATGGCTACACCTTC.

This chain joins TRBV28 and TRBJ2-5; D ambiguous. Germline lookup yields CDR1 MDHEN and CDR2 SYDVKM. Trimming removed 3 bases at V and 3 bases at J, with 2 bases between. The CDR3 runs to 11 residues. The CDR3 DNA reads as TGTGCCAGCAGTTTTAAAGAGACCCAGTACTTC. This gives the protein CASSFKETQYF.

V gene TRBV5-1 combines with J gene TRBJ2-1; D is undetermined. The CDR3 contains 15 residues. Trimming stripped 4 bases from V and 3 bases from J, with 14 bases between. Germline V gene sequence: CDR1 SGHRS, CDR2 YFSETQ. CDR3: CASSARWVGYNEQFF. Here the CDR3 DNA reads TGCGCCAGCAGCGCTCGTTGGGTTGGCTACAATGAGCAGTTCTTC. Full variable domain (missing parts from reference TRBV5-1 and TRBJ2-1): KAGVTQTPRYLIKTRGQQVTLSCSPISGHRSVSWYQQTPGQGLQFLFEYFSETQRNKGNFPGRFSGRQFSNSRSEMNVSTLELGDSALYLCASSARWVGYNEQFFGPGTRLTVL.

This CDR3 is CSAEKGQGAYEQYF. The CDR3 DNA sequence: TGCAGTGCCGAGAAGGGACAGGGGGCCTACGAGCAGTACTTC. This chain links TRBV20-1 with TRBJ2-7, with TRBD1 matching 11 bases. Germline CDR1 is DFQATT and CDR2 is SNEGSKA (reference sequence). The length of the CDR3 is 14 residues. J was trimmed by 2 bases and V by 6 bases; bases with no gene match: 6.

The V gene is TRBV20-1, the J gene TRBJ2-1, with 7 bases identical to TRBD2. The CDR3 has 13 amino acids. Germline V gene data show CDR1 as DFQATT and CDR2 as SNEGSKA (reference sequence). Losses at the gene ends were 4 bases for V and 7 bases for J; bases not matched to a gene: 7. CDR3: CSAKRDEGNEQFF. The CDR3 DNA follows: TGCAGTGCTAAGCGGGACGAGGGGAATGAGCAGTTCTTC.

The J gene is TRBJ1-5, the V gene TRBV6-2 or TRBV6-3, with a weak D call TRBD1 (6 bases). Trimming pared 2 bases from V and 4 bases from J, leaving 9 bases between. The germline V gene has CDR1 MNHEY and CDR2 SVGEGT. The CDR3 sequence is 14 residues long. The CDR3 nucleotides are TGTGCCAGCAGTTACGGGACAAAGAATCAGCCCCAGCATTTT. Residues: CASSYGTKNQPQHF.

This chain joins TRBV7-2 and TRBJ2-7; 7 nucleotides agree with TRBD2. The J segment lost 3 bases and the V segment lost 1 base, leaving 6 bases of the junction unmatched. This CDR3 spans 15 amino acids. Germline CDR1 and CDR2: SGHTA and FQGNSA. The CDR3 loop reads CASSLVPSGNYEQYF. CDR3 sequence (DNA): TGTGCCAGCAGCTTAGTCCCCAGCGGGAACTACGAGCAGTACTTC.

The chain has TRBV29-1 and TRBJ1-1, with D hard to call. Per the germline V gene, CDR1 is SQVTM and CDR2 is ANQGSEA. Trimming pared 6 bases from V and 1 base from J, leaving 12 bases between. This CDR3 has 13 residues. The CDR3 loop is CSVMLAANTEAFF. CDR3 nucleotide sequence: TGCAGCGTGATGTTGGCCGCGAACACTGAAGCTTTCTTT.

The chain couples TRBV5-4 to TRBJ1-1; tentative D call: TRBD1 (6 bases). Germline lookup yields CDR1 SGHNT and CDR2 YYREEE (reference sequence). The V and J ends lost 4 bases and 2 bases respectively, with 18 bases between them. The length of the CDR3 is 16 residues. CDR3 coding DNA: TGTGCCAGCAGCACGGACAGTAGGGGGGGAAACACTGAAGCTTTCTTT. As protein: CASSTDSRGGNTEAFF.

The chain uses TRBV4-2 and TRBJ2-7, with 10 bases that match TRBD2. Losses at the gene ends were 0 bases for V and 6 bases for J; bases not matched to a gene: 8. CDR3 length: 16 amino acids. Germline V gene sequence: CDR1 LGHNA, CDR2 YNFKEQ. Here the CDR3 reads CASSQERLAGDVEQYF. In nucleotides, the CDR3 is TGTGCCAGCAGCCAAGAACGGCTAGCGGGAGACGTCGAGCAGTACTTC.

This chain uses TRBV12-3 or TRBV12-4 with TRBJ1-4; 7 bases are a match to TRBD1. J lost 11 bases, V lost 6 bases, and 6 bases had no gene match. The CDR3 extends over 12 amino acids. DNA for the CDR3: TGTGCCAGCAGCCTTAACAGGGGCAAACTGTTTTTT. Its translation is CASSLNRGKLFF.

The V gene is TRBV28, the J gene TRBJ2-7; D gene ambiguous. Trimming cost V 3 bases and J 3 bases, with 9 bases left between them. The length of the CDR3 is 13 residues. The germline V gene has CDR1 MDHEN and CDR2 SYDVKM. The CDR3 here is CASSFTAVYEQYF. Written as DNA, the CDR3 is TGTGCCAGCAGTTTTACGGCGGTCTACGAGCAGTACTTC.

The rearrangement links TRBV18 to TRBJ1-1, with 10 bases lining up with TRBD1. Germline-derived CDR1 and CDR2 are KGHSH and LQKENI. With 2 bases clipped from V and 6 bases from J, the junction kept 9 bases outside the gene matches. The CDR3 covers 16 residues. For the CDR3, the DNA is TGTGCCAGCTCACCAAGGGACAGGGGACTCTCGGCTGAAGCTTTCTTT. Its translation: CASSPRDRGLSAEAFF.

The V and J genes are TRBV24-1 and TRBJ2-7; D gene unclear. Germline CDR1 reads KGHDR; CDR2 reads SFDVKD. The V gene lost 4 bases and the J gene lost 5 bases, with 14 bases spanning the gap. The CDR3 covers 14 residues. CDR3 in DNA: TGTGCCACCAGTGACCCGAATGACCTGGACGAGCAGTACTTC. It is translated as CATSDPNDLDEQYF.